Each of the 16 T cell receptor beta chains below was sequenced from the same sample in a study of a mutant IDH1 vaccine in newly diagnosed glioma. Antigens for these TCRs are unknown. Indicated time point: week 47, end of study. It was 300 ug of mutant IDH1 20-mer peptide that made up each vaccine dose, given with topical imiquimod. Here immunoSEQ multiplex PCR was the method, and the copy in TCRdb shows in-frame clones only, minus some. The sample lists tens of thousands of clones, 65% occurring once. Specimen: peripheral blood mononuclear cells (PBMCs), collected from a glioma patient whose treatment included an IDH1 peptide vaccine. The receptors stem from a man aged 40-55 years with glioma. Some clones in this sample may be carry-over from other donors' samples.

The rearrangement uses TRBV7-2 and TRBJ2-7; 9 positions match TRBD2. Trimming at V came to 4 bases and at J to 4 bases, leaving 17 bases not matched to a gene. This CDR3 has 18 residues. Germline CDR1 and CDR2: SGHTA and FQGNSA. The CDR3 protein is CASSYFGRRGGDFYEQYF. Here the CDR3 DNA reads TGTGCCAGCAGCTATTTTGGTCGGCGGGGGGGCGATTTTTACGAGCAGTACTTC.

The CDR3 nucleotides read TGTGCCTGCTCCGGGGGGCATAATTCACCCCTCCACTTT. Encoded protein: CACSGGHNSPLHF. The V and J genes are TRBV30 and TRBJ1-6; tentative D call: TRBD1 (6 bases). With 6 bases removed from V and 5 bases from J, the gap between germline ends came to 11 bases. CDR1 is GTSNPN, CDR2 SVGIG, per germline (reference sequence). This CDR3 is 13 amino acids long.

V gene TRBV2 combines with J gene TRBJ2-1; no clear D gene. V lost 6 bases to trimming and J lost 10 bases, with 13 bases between them. The V gene's germline CDR1 is SNHLY and CDR2 FYNNEI. The CDR3 totals 12 residues. The CDR3, as DNA: TGTGCCAGCAGAGACTTTTCCTGGGAGCAGTTCTTC. It is translated as CASRDFSWEQFF. The complete variable domain, with remaining parts taken from reference TRBV2 and TRBJ2-1, reads EPEVTQTPSHQVTQMGQEVILRCVPISNHLYFYWYRQILGQKVEFLVSFYNNEISEKSEIFDDQFSVERPDGSNFTLKIRSTKLEDSAMYFCASRDFSWEQFFGPGTRLTVL.

The V gene is TRBV7-9, the J gene TRBJ1-4; the D is unclear. The CDR3 extends over 16 amino acids. Trimming cost V 1 base and J 0 bases, with 9 bases left between them. Germline-derived CDR1 and CDR2 are SEHNR and FQNEAQ (reference sequence). The CDR3 nucleotides are TGTGCCAGCAGCTTAGGTCAGCTTGCAACTAATGAAAAACTGTTTTTT. This sequence encodes CASSLGQLATNEKLFF.

The rearrangement uses TRBV7-9 and TRBJ1-6; D unresolved. The CDR3 length is 12 residues. CDR1 and CDR2 (germline): SEHNR, FQNEAQ (reference sequence). V shed 5 bases and J shed 7 bases, with 6 bases lying between them. The CDR3 bases are TGTGCCAGCAGCACGCCGAATTCACCCCTCCACTTT. Translated: CASSTPNSPLHF.

In DNA, the CDR3 is TGTGCCTGGAGTGCGCGACTAGCGGGGGAAGAGACCCAGTACTTC. Its protein product is CAWSARLAGEETQYF. V usage is TRBV30 and J usage is TRBJ2-5, with 12 positions matching TRBD2. After removal of 1 base from V and 3 bases from J, the junction contained 3 bases not matched to a gene. Germline CDR1 and CDR2: GTSNPN and SVGIG (reference sequence). This CDR3 contains 15 residues. The full variable domain, its missing parts supplied by reference TRBV30 and TRBJ2-5, is SQTIHQWPATLVQPVGSPLSLECTVEGTSNPNLYWYRQAAGRGLQLLFYSVGIGQISSEVPQNLSASRPQDRQFILSSKKLLLSDSGFYLCAWSARLAGEETQYFGPGTRLLVL.

The rearrangement links TRBV19 to TRBJ1-1, with D unresolved. V lost 6 bases, J lost 1 base, and 3 bases lay in between. The CDR3 loop spans 11 amino acids. Germline CDR1 is LNHDA and CDR2 is SQIVND (reference sequence). In DNA, the CDR3 is TGTGCCAGTAGCGGGAACACTGAAGCTTTCTTT. Translating it yields CASSGNTEAFF.

The V and J genes are TRBV19 and TRBJ2-7; tentatively, D is TRBD2 (5 bases). The CDR3 is 11 amino acids. Trimming took off 5 bases at V and 7 bases at J, with 9 bases between the two ends. The germline V gene encodes CDR1 LNHDA and CDR2 SQIVND (reference sequence). CDR3 sequence (DNA): TGTGCCAGTAGTTCCGAGGGAGAGCAGTACTTC. Translation: CASSSEGEQYF.

This clone turned up a few times. The chain carries TRBV29-1 and TRBJ2-3, with 8 bases aligning to TRBD1. The germline CDR1 and CDR2 sequences are SQVTM and ANQGSEA. J was trimmed by 4 bases and V by 4 bases; bases with no gene match: 13. This CDR3 region has 16 residues. CDR3 bases: TGCAGCGTTGGGACAGGGAGAAGAGGAGCGGCAGATACGCAGTATTTT. Translation gives CSVGTGRRGAADTQYF.

The chain carries TRBV5-6 and TRBJ1-2, with TRBD1 as a possible D gene (5 bases). CDR3 length equals 15 residues. Germline CDR1 and CDR2: SGHDT and YYEEEE. V lost 0 bases, J lost 6 bases, and 15 bases lay in between. This CDR3 reads CASSLASGGGDGYTF. CDR3 coding DNA: TGTGCCAGCAGCTTGGCCTCAGGCGGGGGGGATGGCTACACCTTC.

The sample holds one count of this clone. The chain recombines TRBV6-5 with TRBJ2-6; no reliable D call. Trimming pared 8 bases from V and 2 bases from J, leaving 7 bases between. From germline, CDR1 is MNHEY and CDR2 SVGAGI. This CDR3 has 13 amino acids. CDR3 sequence reads: CASRPTGANVLTF. As DNA, the CDR3 is TGTGCCAGCCGGCCGACTGGGGCCAACGTCCTGACTTTC.

This clone was found a few times. The chain recombines TRBV5-1 with TRBJ1-1; no clear D gene. V was shortened by 0 bases and J by 5 bases, with 8 bases between the two germline ends. The CDR3 totals 13 residues. Germline lookup yields CDR1 SGHRS and CDR2 YFSETQ. In nucleotides, the CDR3 is TGCGCCAGCAGCTTGGAGTGGGCTACTGAAGCTTTCTTT. Residues: CASSLEWATEAFF.

V gene TRBV6-5 combines with J gene TRBJ1-6; D remains unclear. CDR1 is MNHEY and CDR2 is SVGAGI in the germline V gene. This CDR3 region has 14 residues. V was clipped by 2 bases and J by 5 bases, with 7 bases between them. Here the CDR3 reads CASSYRQNNSPLHF. CDR3 bases: TGTGCCAGCAGTTACAGGCAAAATAATTCACCCCTCCACTTT.

This clone was counted once. This rearrangement joins TRBV6-5 to TRBJ1-1; D remains ambiguous. V lost 0 bases and J 6 bases, leaving 11 bases between the germline ends. CDR1 is MNHEY, CDR2 SVGAGI, per germline. The CDR3 sequence is 14 residues long. CDR3 DNA sequence: TGTGCCAGCAGTTACTCGAAATTCGGGGCTGAAGCTTTCTTT. Translated: CASSYSKFGAEAFF.

The V and J genes are TRBV6-1 and TRBJ2-2; TRBD1 matches at 8 bases. CDR1 and CDR2 from the germline V gene are MNHNS and SASEGT. V gave up 8 bases and J gave up 0 bases; unmatched junction bases: 5. CDR3 length: 15 residues. This CDR3 reads CASYRQGTNTGELFF. DNA of the CDR3: TGTGCCAGCTACCGACAGGGGACGAACACCGGGGAGCTGTTTTTT.

V usage is TRBV18 and J usage is TRBJ1-2; TRBD1 might be the D (6 bases). Deletions cut 4 bases from V and 2 bases from J, with 14 bases between. This CDR3 contains 15 residues. Germline CDR1 KGHSH, CDR2 LQKENI. CDR3 protein: CASSQADRLNYGYTF. The DNA of the CDR3 is TGTGCCAGCTCACAAGCTGACAGGCTGAACTATGGCTACACCTTC.